The rows below give T cell receptor beta chains drawn from one sample of a study of OX40 agonist ivuxolimab in advanced cancers. TCRdb's table, derived via immunoSEQ multiplex PCR, lists solely in-frame clones and lacks some. The sample lists 28,000 or so clones, approximately 86% seen once, with approximately 40% in the top ten. Source: CD4+ or CD8+ T cells sorted from blood, taken in a trial of the OX40 agonist ivuxolimab. Receptor source: an adult with an advanced solid tumor such as melanoma, head and neck, liver or kidney cancer. Both conserved end residues are part of each CDR3. D genes are given only for firm matches. Not every row has a clone size; where given, it reads once, few, many or a size class.

D gene	clone size	V gene	J gene	CDR3 DNA	CDR3 protein
TRBD1	once	TRBV5-1	TRBJ2-5	TGCGCCAGCAGCTTGGGGGACAGAGGGGAGACCCAGTACTTC	CASSLGDRGETQYF
-	-	TRBV6-5	TRBJ2-3	TGTGCCAGCAGTTACGGTCGGGGTGCTAGCACAGATACGCAGTATTTT	CASSYGRGASTDTQYF
-	-	TRBV18	TRBJ2-7	TGTGCCAGCTCACCACGTGCAGGGGACGCCTACGAGCAGTACTTC	CASSPRAGDAYEQYF
-	-	TRBV7-9	TRBJ1-1	TGTGCCAGCAGCTTAACCCCCCAGGGAAGCACTGAAGCTTTCTTT	CASSLTPQGSTEAFF
TRBD2	-	TRBV5-1	TRBJ2-3	TGCGCCAGCAGCTTGGTGCTAGCGGGAGGTCTAAGCACAGATACGCAGTATTTT	CASSLVLAGGLSTDTQYF
TRBD2	-	TRBV4-2	TRBJ2-3	TGTGCCAGCAGCCAAGCCGGCCCGGGACTAGCGGGAGGACTAGACACAGATACGCAGTATTTT	CASSQAGPGLAGGLDTDTQYF
-	-	TRBV2	TRBJ2-7	TGTGCCAGCAGTGAAGGATGGGAGCAGTACTTC	CASSEGWEQYF
-	-	TRBV7-2	TRBJ1-3	TGTGCCAGCAGCTTAGATCGAGGGTCTGGAAACACCATATATTTT	CASSLDRGSGNTIYF
-	-	TRBV11-2	TRBJ2-1	TGTGCCAGCAGCCACGGAAGCTACGAGCAGTTCTTC	CASSHGSYEQFF
-	-	TRBV28	TRBJ2-7	TGTGCCAGCAGTTTCCCGGCACAGAACTACGAGCAGTACTTC	CASSFPAQNYEQYF
-	-	TRBV27	TRBJ2-2	TGTGCCAGCGCCAACGTCGAGAACACCGGGGAGCTGTTTTTT	CASANVENTGELFF
TRBD1	-	TRBV28	TRBJ2-7	TGTGCCAGCGCGGACAGGGCCACGTACTACGAGCAGTACTTC	CASADRATYYEQYF
-	-	TRBV15	TRBJ2-3	TGTGCCACCAGCAGAGCCGACAGGATCGCAGATACGCAGTATTTT	CATSRADRIADTQYF
-	once	TRBV7-8	TRBJ2-7	TGTGCCAGCAGCGGACACTCGGGGATCTACGAGCAGTACTTC	CASSGHSGIYEQYF
-	-	TRBV6-6	TRBJ2-7	TGTGCCAGCAGTCTCGGACGGGGCTCCTACGAGCAGTACTTC	CASSLGRGSYEQYF
-	-	TRBV2	TRBJ2-5	TGTGCCAGCAGTGCTCTCCAAAGCTTAGTCCAAGAGACCCAGTACTTC	CASSALQSLVQETQYF
-	-	TRBV7-9	TRBJ1-5	TGTGCCAGCAGCTTAACCGGAGACGGCAATCAGCCCCAGCATTTT	CASSLTGDGNQPQHF
-	-	TRBV12-1	TRBJ2-3	TGTGCCAGCAGTATGTCTCCATCCGGGACTAGCGGGAAACTAGATACGCAGTATTTT	CASSMSPSGTSGKLDTQYF
-	-	TRBV4-1	TRBJ1-5	TGCGCCAGCAGCCGACAGGACAGTAGCAATCAGCCCCAGCATTTT	CASSRQDSSNQPQHF
-	-	TRBV13	TRBJ2-1	TGTGCCAGCAGCTCCCCTAACTCCTACAATGAGCAGTTCTTC	CASSSPNSYNEQFF
-	few	TRBV9	TRBJ2-7	TGTGCCAGCAGCGTTGGGGGCTCGGGCGAGCAGTACTTC	CASSVGGSGEQYF
-	-	TRBV19	TRBJ1-1	TGTGCCAGTAAAATACAGGGAGGAGGGAACACTGAAGCTTTCTTT	CASKIQGGGNTEAFF
-	-	TRBV28	TRBJ1-6	TGTGCCAGCAGTTTTAACCGGGGGCATTCACCCCTCCACTTT	CASSFNRGHSPLHF
TRBD2	-	TRBV5-1	TRBJ2-1	TGCGCCAGCAGCCTATTTCCTAGCGGGGGCTCCTACAATGAGCAGTTCTTC	CASSLFPSGGSYNEQFF
-	-	TRBV6-5	TRBJ2-1	TGTGCCAGCAGTTACGGAGGTATCAACAATGAGCAGTTCTTC	CASSYGGINNEQFF
-	-	TRBV4-1	TRBJ2-7	TGCGCCAGCAGCCCTCGGACAGATTGGGACGAGCAGTACTTC	CASSPRTDWDEQYF
-	-	TRBV2	TRBJ2-5	TGTGCCAGCAGTGGGGCCGACCCTAAAGAGACCCAGTACTTC	CASSGADPKETQYF
-	-	TRBV27	TRBJ1-4	TGTGCCAGCAGTTTATCCCCAGACAGGAGGAATGAAAAACTGTTTTTT	CASSLSPDRRNEKLFF
-	-	TRBV6-1	TRBJ2-6	TGTGCCAGCAGTGAGGACACTCCCGCTGGTGGGGCCAACGTCCTGACTTTC	CASSEDTPAGGANVLTF
-	once	TRBV27	TRBJ2-7	TGTGCCAGCAGTTTACTAGCGCCTCACTACGAGCAGTACTTC	CASSLLAPHYEQYF
-	few	TRBV29-1	TRBJ1-1	TGCAGCGTTGCCAGGGCGGACACTGAAGCTTTCTTT	CSVARADTEAFF
TRBD1	-	TRBV11-3	TRBJ2-2	TGTGCCAGCAGCCTCGGGACAGGGGGCTTCATTACCGGGGAGCTGTTTTTT	CASSLGTGGFITGELFF
TRBD1	-	TRBV25-1	TRBJ2-2	TGTGCCAGCAGCCCCCGACAGGGGCAAAACACCGGGGAGCTGTTTTTT	CASSPRQGQNTGELFF
TRBD1	-	TRBV5-1	TRBJ2-5	TGCGCCAGCACCAAGGAAGGGACAGGGGGCGGTACGGAGACCCAGTACTTC	CASTKEGTGGGTETQYF
TRBD1	-	TRBV9	TRBJ2-6	TGTGCCAGCAGCGGGACAGGGGTCTCTGGGGCCAACGTCCTGACTTTC	CASSGTGVSGANVLTF
-	-	TRBV28	TRBJ1-1	TGTGCCAGCAGCCGGGGAGACAGACTGAACACTGAAGCTTTCTTT	CASSRGDRLNTEAFF
-	medium-sized	TRBV25-1	TRBJ2-7	TGTGCCAGCAGTGACTCGATCGGGGAGAGCTACGAGCAGTACTTC	CASSDSIGESYEQYF
TRBD2	-	TRBV19	TRBJ2-7	TGTGCCAGTAGCACTAGCGGAACCTACGAGCAGTACTTC	CASSTSGTYEQYF
-	-	TRBV7-9	TRBJ2-3	TGTGCCAGCAGCTTAGAACTAGACACAGATACGCAGTATTTT	CASSLELDTDTQYF
TRBD1	-	TRBV30	TRBJ1-3	TGTGCCTGGAGCGCGACAGGGGGAAACACCATATATTTT	CAWSATGGNTIYF
-	-	TRBV19	TRBJ2-5	TGTGCCAGTAGTATGATCGCAGAGACCCAGTACTTC	CASSMIAETQYF
TRBD2	-	TRBV9	TRBJ2-3	TGTGCCAGCAGCGTCGATGGGACTAACACAGATACGCAGTATTTT	CASSVDGTNTDTQYF
TRBD2	-	TRBV4-2	TRBJ2-5	TGTGCCAGCAGCCTAGAAGCGGGAGCCCAGTACTTC	CASSLEAGAQYF
-	-	TRBV6-1	TRBJ2-6	TGTGCCAGTCTGCCCGGGGGCTCTGGGGCCAACGTCCTGACTTTC	CASLPGGSGANVLTF
-	-	TRBV15	TRBJ2-7	TGTGCCACCAGCAGAGTCGGAAGCGGTACCTCCTACGAGCAGTACTTC	CATSRVGSGTSYEQYF
TRBD1	once	TRBV2	TRBJ2-3	TGTGCCAGCAGTGCCGGACAGGATAGCACAGATACGCAGTATTTT	CASSAGQDSTDTQYF
TRBD1	-	TRBV6-4	TRBJ2-3	TGTGCCAGCAGAGCCGGGACAGTGGAAACAGATACGCAGTATTTT	CASRAGTVETDTQYF
TRBD2	-	TRBV2	TRBJ2-7	TGTGCCAGCAGTGAATTGAGCGTTTTCGCGGGGGACGAGCAGTACTTC	CASSELSVFAGDEQYF
-	-	TRBV2	TRBJ1-1	TGTGCCAGCAGTGAAGCCCTCCCGGCCATGAACACTGAAGCTTTCTTT	CASSEALPAMNTEAFF
-	-	TRBV7-9	TRBJ1-1	TGTGCCAGCAGCTTAGTAGTCGGGAACACTGAAGCTTTCTTT	CASSLVVGNTEAFF
-	-	TRBV9	TRBJ1-3	TGTGCCAGCAGCCCACTTGGTGGGTTCGGAAACACCATATATTTT	CASSPLGGFGNTIYF
-	-	TRBV23-1	TRBJ1-5	TGCGCCAACACAAAGAGGAGCGAAAGCAATCAGCCCCAGCATTTT	CANTKRSESNQPQHF
TRBD1	-	TRBV7-2	TRBJ2-3	TGTGCCAGCAGCTTAGTACAGGGGGCAAAAGATACGCAGTATTTT	CASSLVQGAKDTQYF
TRBD2	-	TRBV5-1	TRBJ2-7	TGCGCCAGCAGCTTTGGACTAGCGGGAGTCCGCTTGTACGAGCAGTACTTC	CASSFGLAGVRLYEQYF